This TCR beta chain was profiled in a study of CD8+CD57+ T cells in acquired aplastic anemia. Investigators profiled TCR beta VDJ and CDR3 from genomic DNA template. MiXCR was run by TCRdb on the reads, yielding one entry per CDR3 protein. Of hundreds of thousands of distinct CDR3 sequences in the sample, about half are singletons; the top ten hold roughly 21%. Between the trimmed V and J ends, which lost 5 bases and 0 bases, there was a span of 13 bases. Germline V gene sequence: CDR1 MGHDK, CDR2 SYGVNS. The CDR3 has 15 amino acids. Flow cytometry had shown expanded CD8+CD57+ cells in the patients chosen for sequencing.

The genes are TRBV25-1 and TRBJ1-1; perhaps TRBD1 as D (5 bases). The source is a human donor with aplastic anemia. Material for sequencing was sorted CD4+, CD8+, or CD8+CD57+ T cells (not recorded which) from PBMCs. CDR3 region: CASSQTGVMNTEAFF. The CDR3 nucleotides are TGTGCCAGCAGTCAAACGGGGGTGATGAACACTGAAGCTTTCTTT.